This record looks at one T cell receptor (beta chain) sequence and its context. The data were obtained in a study of blood T cell repertoires in COVID-19. As for the study in general: The United States, Italy and Spain supplied acute and convalescent COVID-19 samples. Sample material is recorded as cDNA or gDNA derived from T cells, B-cell-depleted T cells, or PBMCs.

Methods used by the authors: Reference gene primer amplification in the assay estimated nucleated cell counts. Sequencing was performed with immunoSEQ multiplex PCR; in TCRdb, only in-frame clones are kept and a portion is missing. V, J and clone size were drawn from that table, and D and trimming were deduced from the DNA. The data hold approximately 200,000 clones, with approximately 84% observed a single time. Germline CDR1 reads SEHNR; CDR2 reads FQNEAQ (reference sequence). The CDR3 is 16 amino acids. Trimming removed 5 bases from V and 1 base from J; junction bases left unmatched: 3. The sequenced sample consisted of peripheral blood. This receptor was taken from a human donor with acute or convalescent COVID-19. The donor label of this sample is uncertain. The chain recombines TRBV7-9 with TRBJ2-2; 11 bases are shared with TRBD2. As DNA, the CDR3 is TGTGCCAGCAGCGCTAGCGGGAGGAAGAACACCGGGGAGCTGTTTTTT. The encoded protein is CASSASGRKNTGELFF.